Sequencing of this T cell receptor (beta chain) was carried out in a study of tumor-infiltrating lymphocytes in primary liver carcinoma. At the level of the study: Patients were men and women aged 30 to 69 years. Stage T1-T3 N0M0 tumors spanned about 4.2 to 10 cm.

As to this clonotype: Its target is unknown.

Trimming pared 0 bases from V and 0 bases from J, leaving 7 bases between. Germline V CDR1 and CDR2: SGHKS, YYEKEE (reference sequence). The CDR3 has 15 residues. Starting from approximately 500 ng of total RNA, TCR beta cDNA was produced with a primer in the constant region. TCR beta libraries came from three nested multiplex PCR rounds using slightly modified ARM-PCR. Each of the first two PCR rounds ran approximately 11 cycles with TRBV1-TRBV30 forward and C-beta reverse primers. Via MiXCR, TCRdb re-called the multiplex PCR reads, giving one row per CDR3 protein. This table holds about 180,000 distinct CDR3 sequences, around 60% found once. The source of the blood RNA was unsorted whole blood, and germline DNA was extracted as well. Findings of the study overall: The study found a significantly higher top-250-clone fraction in tumors than in blood (p = 0.039). Tumor region pairs showed greater overlap than either tumor-adjacent or tumor-blood pairs did.

The specimen was peripheral blood. This chain joins TRBV5-5 and TRBJ1-3, with D unclear. This receptor was obtained from a man aged 35 to 55 with primary liver carcinoma and hepatitis B virus infection. CDR3 region: CASSLGPVSGNTIYF. DNA of the CDR3: TGTGCCAGCAGCTTGGGTCCGGTCTCTGGAAACACCATATATTTT.